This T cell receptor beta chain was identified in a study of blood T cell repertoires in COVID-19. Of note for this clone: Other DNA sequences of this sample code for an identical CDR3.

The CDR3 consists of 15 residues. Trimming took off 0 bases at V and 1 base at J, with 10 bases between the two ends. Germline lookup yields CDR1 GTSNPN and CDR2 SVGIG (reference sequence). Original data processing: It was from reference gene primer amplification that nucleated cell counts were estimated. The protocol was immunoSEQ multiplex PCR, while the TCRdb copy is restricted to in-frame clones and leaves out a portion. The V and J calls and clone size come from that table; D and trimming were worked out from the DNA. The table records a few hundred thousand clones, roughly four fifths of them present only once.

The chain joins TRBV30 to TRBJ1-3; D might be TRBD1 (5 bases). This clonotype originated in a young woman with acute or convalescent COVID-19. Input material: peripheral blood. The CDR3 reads CAWSVQSGSGNTIYF. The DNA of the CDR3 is TGTGCCTGGAGTGTACAGTCAGGGTCTGGAAACACCATATATTTT.